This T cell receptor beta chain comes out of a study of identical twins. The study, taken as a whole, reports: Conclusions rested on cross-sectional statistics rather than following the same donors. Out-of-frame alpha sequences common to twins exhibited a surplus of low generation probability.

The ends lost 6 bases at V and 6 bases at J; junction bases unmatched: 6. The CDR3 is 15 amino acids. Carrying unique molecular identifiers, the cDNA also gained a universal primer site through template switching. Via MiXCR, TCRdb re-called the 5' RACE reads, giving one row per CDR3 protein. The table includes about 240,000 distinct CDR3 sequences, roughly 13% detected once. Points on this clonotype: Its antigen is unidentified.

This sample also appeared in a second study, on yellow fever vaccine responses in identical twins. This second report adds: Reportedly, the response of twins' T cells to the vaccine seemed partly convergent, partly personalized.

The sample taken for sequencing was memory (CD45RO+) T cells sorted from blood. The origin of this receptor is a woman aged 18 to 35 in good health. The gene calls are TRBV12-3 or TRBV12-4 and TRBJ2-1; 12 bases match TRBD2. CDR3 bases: TGTGCCAGCAGAGAGTCGGGACTAGCGGGCAATGAGCAGTTCTTC. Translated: CASRESGLAGNEQFF.